Below are 25 T cell receptor beta chains sequenced from a single sample in a study of blood T cell repertoires in COVID-19. Profiled with immunoSEQ multiplex PCR; TCRdb holds only in-frame clones, not every one. The sample comprises over 100,000 clones, 70% to 90% of which are singletons, and about 1.1% rests with the top ten. Source material: peripheral blood. These receptors came from a human donor in a cohort sampled during active COVID-19.

This chain uses TRBV19 with TRBJ1-1; 10 positions match TRBD1. The V gene's germline CDR1 is LNHDA and CDR2 SQIVND (reference sequence). Unmatched junction bases numbered 12, after V lost 5 bases and J lost 3 bases. This CDR3 comprises 17 residues. DNA for the CDR3: TGTGCCAGTAGTTCCCGCCGGGACAGGGGTTTTTACACTGAAGCTTTCTTT. Protein: CASSSRRDRGFYTEAFF.

This chain joins TRBV5-4 and TRBJ2-1, with 15 bases lining up with TRBD2. Germline V gene lookup returns CDR1 SGHNT and CDR2 YYREEE (reference sequence). Unmatched junction bases numbered 5, after V lost 3 bases and J lost 7 bases. The CDR3 consists of 16 residues. The CDR3 reads CASSSGTSGRLNEQFF. CDR3 nucleotides: TGTGCCAGCAGCTCCGGGACTAGCGGGAGGTTGAATGAGCAGTTCTTC. The full variable domain, completed using reference TRBV5-4 and TRBJ2-1, is ETGVTQSPTHLIKTRGQQVTLRCSSQSGHNTVSWYQQALGQGPQFIFQYYREEENGRGNFPPRFSGLQFPNYSSELNVNALELDDSALYLCASSSGTSGRLNEQFFGPGTRLTVL.

This clone was seen a few times. This chain uses TRBV7-9 with TRBJ2-1, with 8 bases fitting TRBD2. This CDR3 region has 18 residues. CDR1 and CDR2 from the germline V gene are SEHNR and FQNEAQ (reference sequence). V was pared by 5 bases and J by 5 bases, with 17 bases of the junction left unmatched. The CDR3 reads CASSPSFSGAAANNEQFF. DNA for the CDR3: TGTGCCAGCAGCCCCTCGTTTAGCGGGGCCGCGGCTAACAATGAGCAGTTCTTC.

This clone was observed once. This chain joins TRBV12-5 and TRBJ1-5; no definite D call. Looked up from germline, CDR1 is LGHNT and CDR2 is FRNRAP. This CDR3 comprises 12 residues. Trimming stripped 3 bases from V and 6 bases from J, with 6 bases between. CDR3 amino acids: CASGFSGQPQHF. The CDR3, as DNA: TGTGCTAGTGGTTTTAGTGGTCAGCCCCAGCATTTT.

The V call is TRBV25-1, the J call TRBJ2-1; TRBD2 aligns across 12 bases. CDR3 length equals 13 residues. Germline V gene lookup returns CDR1 MGHDK and CDR2 SYGVNS. With V trimmed by 8 bases and J by 8 bases, 4 bases remained unmatched. The CDR3 spells CASVLAGGYEQFF. The CDR3 DNA follows: TGTGCCAGCGTACTAGCGGGAGGCTATGAGCAGTTCTTC.

The sample holds one count of this clone. The chain joins TRBV24-1 to TRBJ2-5; D may be TRBD1 (6 bases). Germline lookup yields CDR1 KGHDR and CDR2 SFDVKD. Trimming took 4 bases from V and 1 from J, leaving 12 bases between them. There are 15 residues in the CDR3. CDR3 protein: CATSDRRTAQETQYF. In DNA form, the CDR3 reads TGTGCCACCAGTGACCGACGGACAGCCCAAGAGACCCAGTACTTC.

Here the CDR3 reads CASRSSGGSETQYF. In nucleotides, the CDR3 is TGTGCCAGCAGATCTAGCGGGGGGTCGGAGACCCAGTACTTC. This chain links TRBV6-5 with TRBJ2-5, with 11 bases lining up with TRBD2. J lost 5 bases, V lost 6 bases, and 5 bases had no gene match. Germline lookup yields CDR1 MNHEY and CDR2 SVGAGI. The CDR3 consists of 14 residues.

The chain has TRBV6-1 and TRBJ2-3; TRBD2 aligns across 10 bases. CDR3 size: 16 residues. From germline, CDR1 is MNHNS and CDR2 SASEGT. Germline trimming cut 4 bases from V and 2 bases from J; bases unmatched to any gene: 6. The CDR3 here is CASSATSGPPTDTQYF. The CDR3 region has the DNA TGTGCCAGCAGTGCGACTAGCGGGCCTCCCACAGATACGCAGTATTTT.

The chain carries TRBV5-4 and TRBJ2-1; D is possibly TRBD1 (6 bases). V lost 2 bases and J lost 0, with 12 bases in between. The CDR3 has 16 amino acids. Germline-derived CDR1 and CDR2 are SGHNT and YYREEE (reference sequence). This CDR3 is CASSFGGRVSYNEQFF. The DNA of the CDR3 is TGTGCCAGCAGCTTTGGGGGCAGGGTCTCCTACAATGAGCAGTTCTTC.

The chain is built from TRBV11-3 and TRBJ1-2; D unresolved. With 5 bases removed from V and 8 bases from J, the gap between germline ends came to 12 bases. Germline CDR1 SGHNT, CDR2 YENEEA. The CDR3 has 12 residues. CDR3 loop: CASSPYEGGYTF. CDR3 coding DNA: TGTGCCAGCAGCCCTTATGAGGGAGGCTACACCTTC.

The gene calls are TRBV10-3 and TRBJ1-3; a possible D gene is TRBD1 (5 bases). V gave up 11 bases and J gave up 3 bases, with 14 bases separating them. The CDR3 loop spans 13 amino acids. Looked up from germline, CDR1 is ENHRY and CDR2 is SYGVKD. Here the CDR3 reads CAVGGVDGNTIYF. The CDR3 DNA follows: TGTGCCGTCGGGGGGGTAGATGGAAACACCATATATTTT.

This chain joins TRBV4-2 and TRBJ2-3; tentatively, D is TRBD2 (6 bases). Per germline, CDR1 LGHNA and CDR2 YNFKEQ. The CDR3 covers 11 residues. Trimming stripped 3 bases from V and 8 bases from J, with 6 bases between. CDR3 DNA sequence: TGTGCCAGCAGCCAGGGGGGTACGCAGTATTTT. Its translation: CASSQGGTQYF.

This sequence joins TRBV6-6 and TRBJ2-1, with a possible D match to TRBD1 (6 bases). Deletions cut 5 bases from V and 8 bases from J, with 25 bases between. The CDR3 sequence is 17 residues long. Germline CDR1 is MNHNY and CDR2 is SVGAGI (reference sequence). In DNA form, the CDR3 reads TGTGCCAGCAGTCTTGGGCTAGGGGGTTTAAAGAGGCATGAGCAGTTCTTC. This sequence encodes CASSLGLGGLKRHEQFF.

V usage is TRBV9 and J usage is TRBJ2-7; tentative D call: TRBD1 (6 bases). Trimming stripped 4 bases from V and 6 bases from J, with 17 bases between. The CDR3 loop spans 14 amino acids. Germline CDR1 SGDLS, CDR2 YYNGEE. This CDR3 is CASSRQLRGGEQYF. The CDR3 DNA is TGTGCCAGCAGCAGACAACTCAGGGGTGGCGAGCAGTACTTC.

This sequence joins TRBV11-2 and TRBJ2-7; TRBD2 is a possible D gene (5 bases). This CDR3 spans 17 amino acids. Germline values: CDR1 SGHAT, CDR2 FQNNGV. The V end lost 1 base, the J end lost 2 bases, and 18 bases lay between the germline ends. The CDR3 loop reads CASSLGNWEATTYEQYF. The CDR3 DNA reads TGTGCCAGCAGCTTAGGGAATTGGGAAGCGACTACCTACGAGCAGTACTTC. Complete variable domain (other parts from reference TRBV11-2 and TRBJ2-7): EAGVAQSPRYKIIEKRQSVAFWCNPISGHATLYWYQQILGQGPKLLIQFQNNGVVDDSQLPKDRFSAERLKGVDSTLKIQPAKLEDSAVYLCASSLGNWEATTYEQYFGPGTRLTVT.

V gene TRBV7-8 combines with J gene TRBJ2-5; no clear D gene. The length of the CDR3 is 15 residues. V was pared by 2 bases and J by 2 bases, with 12 bases between. CDR1 is SGHVS, CDR2 FQNEAQ, per germline. CDR3 loop: CASSLQSFRQETQYF. CDR3 nucleotides: TGTGCCAGCAGCTTACAATCCTTCAGACAAGAGACCCAGTACTTC.

As concerns this clone: A read error may produce the germline difference seen at one junction end. This rearrangement joins TRBV13 to TRBJ2-7, with D tentatively TRBD1 (6 bases). The V gene's germline CDR1 is PRHDT and CDR2 FYEKMQ (reference sequence). This CDR3 comprises 14 residues. The CDR3, as DNA: TGTGCCAGCAGCTCCTTGGACAGCTCCCACGAGCAGTACTTC. Translated: CASSSLDSSHEQYF.

V and J are TRBV28 and TRBJ1-2, with TRBD1 matching over 8 bases. V gave up 7 bases and J gave up 8 bases; unmatched junction bases: 9. This CDR3 is 13 amino acids long. Looked up from germline, CDR1 is MDHEN and CDR2 is SYDVKM. The CDR3 protein is CASTETGETGYTF. The CDR3 region has the DNA TGTGCCAGCACCGAGACAGGGGAGACGGGCTACACCTTC.

This clone was recorded only once. This chain uses TRBV5-4 with TRBJ1-1; D is undetermined. Germline CDR1 is SGHNT and CDR2 is YYREEE (reference sequence). This CDR3 spans 13 amino acids. V lost 2 bases, J lost 2 bases, and 7 bases lay in between. CDR3 coding DNA: TGTGCCAGCAGCTTCGAACAAAACACTGAAGCTTTCTTT. Translation: CASSFEQNTEAFF.

The chain employs TRBV28 and TRBJ2-7, with 7 bases that match TRBD2. The CDR3 runs 13 residues. V lost 6 bases, J lost 13 bases, and 15 bases stayed unmatched. CDR1 is MDHEN and CDR2 is SYDVKM in the germline V gene. In DNA, the CDR3 is TGTGCCAGCAGCCTCGAGTGGGCGGGAGTTGAATACTTC. Translating gives CASSLEWAGVEYF.

V and J are TRBV27 and TRBJ2-1; tentatively, D is TRBD2 (6 bases). Between the trimmed V and J ends, which lost 5 bases and 10 bases, there was a span of 15 bases. The germline CDR1 and CDR2 sequences are MNHEY and SMNVEV (reference sequence). The CDR3 has 13 residues. The CDR3 reads CASSRASGVEQFF. The CDR3 nucleotides are TGTGCCAGCAGTAGGGCCTCGGGGGTAGAGCAGTTCTTC.

The rearrangement links TRBV28 to TRBJ2-3; a weak D match, TRBD2 (5 bases). The CDR3 is made up of 14 amino acids. Germline V lookup: CDR1 MDHEN, CDR2 SYDVKM. V lost 8 bases, J lost 4 bases, and 16 bases lay in between. The chain's CDR3 is CASGIARDSDTQYF. CDR3 nucleotide sequence: TGTGCCAGCGGGATAGCTCGGGATTCAGATACGCAGTATTTT.

V gene TRBV2 combines with J gene TRBJ2-2; D remains ambiguous. Trimming cost V 8 bases and J 1 base, with 11 bases left between them. The CDR3 consists of 14 residues. In germline, CDR1 is SNHLY, CDR2 FYNNEI. The CDR3 nucleotides are TGTGCCAGCGGCCGACTTGTGAACACCGGGGAGCTGTTTTTT. Its translation: CASGRLVNTGELFF.

The chain's CDR3 is CASSPRGLNTEAFF. For the CDR3, the DNA is TGTGCCAGCTCGCCAAGGGGGCTGAACACTGAAGCTTTCTTT. This chain joins TRBV18 and TRBJ1-1, with 7 bases that match TRBD1. The germline V gene has CDR1 KGHSH and CDR2 LQKENI. The V segment lost 6 bases and the J segment 0 bases; nucleotides outside the gene matches: 4. This CDR3 region has 14 residues.

This clone was counted a single time. V gene TRBV19 combines with J gene TRBJ1-6; D is ambiguous. With 1 base removed from V and 4 bases from J, the gap between germline ends came to 11 bases. CDR3 length equals 16 residues. Looked up from germline, CDR1 is LNHDA and CDR2 is SQIVND (reference sequence). Here the CDR3 DNA reads TGTGCCAGTAGTATAGGAGAGGTGATTTATAATTCACCCCTCCACTTT. Protein: CASSIGEVIYNSPLHF.